Described below is a single T cell receptor (beta chain) sequence and its context. Its antigen is currently unknown. This entry is derived from a study of T cell responses to AZD1222 COVID-19 vaccine. Notes on the study in general: The donors showed a predominance of white British ancestry and of females, with possible underestimation of clonal diversity.

TCRdb's table, derived via immunoSEQ multiplex PCR, lists solely in-frame clones and lacks some. There are approximately 110,000 clones in the sample; approximately 85% occur only once, and approximately 6.2% lies in the top ten. The sequences come from peripheral blood, collected on day 0 of AZD1222 vaccination. The TCR was taken from an adult in good health.

The CDR3 loop is CASRKTGPGNTIYF. CDR3 in DNA: TGTGCCAGCAGGAAGACAGGGCCTGGAAACACCATATATTTT. This chain links TRBV11-1 with TRBJ1-3, with 7 positions matching TRBD1. The CDR3 loop spans 14 amino acids. Germline CDR1 and CDR2: SGHAT and FQDESV (reference sequence). The ends lost 6 bases at V and 2 bases at J; junction bases unmatched: 4.